A single sample is the source of the 8 T cell receptor beta chains below, sequenced in a study of T cell repertoires in cytomegalovirus infection. No antigen has been identified for these receptors. MiXCR, applied by TCRdb to the reads, yields one record per CDR3 protein. The data contain 300,000 to 400,000 distinct CDR3 sequences, about 29% of them seen just once; the ten biggest clones take up about 19%. The input for sequencing was cultured PBMCs, taken from culture after CMV antigen stimulation. These receptors all come from a human donor in good health (CMV status not recorded). Some clones in this sample may be carry-over from other donors' samples.

There are a few counts of this clonotype. The J gene is TRBJ1-5, the V gene TRBV27; TRBD1 is a possible D gene (5 bases). This CDR3 is built from 12 residues. V gave up 3 bases and J gave up 9 bases, with 9 bases separating them. From germline, CDR1 is MNHEY and CDR2 SMNVEV (reference sequence). The CDR3 loop reads CASSFSGGPQHF. In nucleotides, the CDR3 is TGTGCCAGCAGTTTTTCCGGGGGGCCCCAGCATTTT.

The chain uses TRBV9 and TRBJ2-2, with D perhaps matching TRBD2 (5 bases). With 0 bases removed from V and 8 bases from J, the gap between germline ends came to 17 bases. Per germline, CDR1 SGDLS and CDR2 YYNGEE. CDR3 length equals 16 residues. The CDR3 region is CASSVGSGRDPGELFF. In nucleotides, the CDR3 is TGTGCCAGCAGCGTAGGAAGCGGCCGGGATCCTGGGGAGCTGTTTTTT.

This clonotype was found a few times. The V call is TRBV24-1, the J call TRBJ2-1; D call uncertain. Germline CDR1 KGHDR, CDR2 SFDVKD. V lost 2 bases and J 5 bases, leaving 12 bases between the germline ends. There are 15 residues in the CDR3. CDR3 DNA: TGTGCCACCAGTGATTCCGGCACGACCCACAATGAGCAGTTCTTC. This gives the protein CATSDSGTTHNEQFF.

Turning to this clonotype: A read error is possible here, since a much larger clone lies one base away. No conserved phenylalanine or tryptophan is present at the end of the CDR3, so a read error is the likely explanation. This sequence joins TRBV11-2 and TRBJ1-6; 12 nucleotides match TRBD1. The trim removed 5 bases at V and 10 bases at J, leaving 6 bases unmatched. The CDR3 sequence is 15 residues long. Germline lookup yields CDR1 SGHAT and CDR2 FQNNGV. The CDR3 loop reads CASSPIGTGGSPLHY. CDR3 nucleotides: TGTGCCAGCAGCCCCATAGGGACAGGGGGCTCACCCCTCCACTAT.

This chain connects TRBV20-1 to TRBJ2-5; 9 nucleotides line up with TRBD2. The germline gives CDR1 DFQATT, CDR2 SNEGSKA (reference sequence). The CDR3 has 14 amino acids. Germline trimming cut 6 bases from V and 1 base from J; bases unmatched to any gene: 6. The CDR3 reads CSARAGGLQETQYF. The DNA for the CDR3 is TGCAGTGCGCGAGCGGGAGGCCTCCAAGAGACCCAGTACTTC.

The chain employs TRBV12-5 and TRBJ2-6; the D is unclear. V was trimmed by 8 bases and J by 2 bases, leaving 22 bases between them. CDR1 is LGHNT, CDR2 FRNRAP, per germline. The CDR3 contains 18 residues. The CDR3 loop reads CASPSGQTLRAGANVLTF. CDR3 coding DNA: TGTGCTAGTCCTTCTGGGCAGACCCTTAGGGCTGGGGCCAACGTCCTGACTTTC.

This chain joins TRBV11-3 and TRBJ2-2, with D maybe TRBD1 (6 bases). Germline CDR1 is SGHNT and CDR2 is YENEEA. CDR3 length: 17 amino acids. The V end was cut by 0 bases, the J end by 3 bases, with 14 bases between. This CDR3 reads CASSLDEQGVDTGELFF. The CDR3 DNA sequence: TGTGCCAGCAGCTTAGATGAACAGGGAGTTGACACCGGGGAGCTGTTTTTT.

CDR3 residues: CASSRRTDNEQFF. The CDR3 bases are TGTGCCAGTAGTCGGAGGACAGACAATGAGCAGTTCTTC. The V and J genes are TRBV19 and TRBJ2-1; TRBD1 is a possible D gene (6 bases). V lost 5 bases, J lost 5 bases, and 10 bases lay in between. Per germline, CDR1 LNHDA and CDR2 SQIVND (reference sequence). CDR3 length: 13 amino acids.